Following are 17 T cell receptor beta chains from one sample sequenced in a study of T-cell memory formation after mild COVID-19. One entry per CDR3 protein results from TCRdb running MiXCR on the 5' RACE reads. Of fewer than 4,500 distinct CDR3 sequences in the sample, about 16% were seen once. Sequenced input: PBMCs or a T cell subset sorted from them (not recorded which). The receptor set was obtained from an adult who had mild COVID-19 (a few samples of this study predate the infection). Cell type and time point are not known.

This clonotype is medium-sized by share. The chain has TRBV5-1 and TRBJ2-1; TRBD2 is a possible D gene (6 bases). Trimming removed 6 bases at V and 8 bases at J, with 18 bases between. Germline V gives CDR1 SGHRS, CDR2 YFSETQ. The CDR3 is 14 amino acids. The CDR3 DNA follows: TGCGCCAGCAAACACCCTTCTAGCGTGGATGAGCAGTTCTTC. It is translated as CASKHPSSVDEQFF.

This clonotype has a count of ten or more. The chain has TRBV19 and TRBJ1-5; no reliable D call. CDR3 length: 14 amino acids. The germline CDR1 and CDR2 sequences are LNHDA and SQIVND (reference sequence). Trimming shortened V by 4 bases and J by 0 bases, and 7 bases separated the two germline ends. The CDR3 is CASSTRNSNQPQHF. In DNA, the CDR3 is TGTGCCAGTAGTACGCGGAATAGCAATCAGCCCCAGCATTTT.

This clonotype was recorded many times. This chain links TRBV13 with TRBJ1-6; perhaps TRBD1 as D (6 bases). Germline V gene lookup returns CDR1 PRHDT and CDR2 FYEKMQ (reference sequence). The V end was cut by 0 bases, the J end by 10 bases, with 10 bases between. This CDR3 spans 14 amino acids. CDR3 sequence: CASSLGQGYSPLHF. CDR3 nucleotide sequence: TGTGCCAGCAGCTTAGGACAGGGCTACTCACCCCTCCACTTT.

The sample holds one count of this clonotype. V is TRBV7-2 and J is TRBJ2-1; D possibly corresponds to TRBD2 (6 bases). V was pared by 5 bases and J by 12 bases, with 23 bases between. This CDR3 is built from 15 residues. CDR1 and CDR2 from the germline V gene are SGHTA and FQGNSA. The CDR3 region is CASSTTSSAPSGQFF. The CDR3 nucleotides read TGTGCCAGCAGCACGACTAGTTCCGCCCCATCTGGGCAGTTCTTC.

This clonotype is deemed medium-sized. J is TRBJ2-2 and V is TRBV7-2; TRBD1 or TRBD2 may be the D gene (5 bases each). CDR1 and CDR2 (germline): SGHTA, FQGNSA. This CDR3 has 13 amino acids. V dropped 4 bases and J dropped 5 bases, with 8 bases sitting between them. Written as DNA, the CDR3 is TGTGCCAGCAGCTCGAGGGGAACCGGGGAGCTGTTTTTT. Protein: CASSSRGTGELFF.

This clonotype is medium-sized in the sample. The chain carries TRBV28 and TRBJ1-2, with D uncertain. Looked up from germline, CDR1 is MDHEN and CDR2 is SYDVKM. CDR3 length: 13 residues. Trimming took 5 bases from V and 10 from J, leaving 17 bases between them. CDR3 DNA: TGTGCCAGCAGTCTCCGGGCGGCCGATACCTACACCTTC. Translated: CASSLRAADTYTF.

This clonotype rates as medium-sized. The chain joins TRBV3-1 to TRBJ1-5; the D gene is possibly TRBD1 (5 bases). Trimming took 4 bases from V and 7 from J, leaving 20 bases between them. Germline CDR1 and CDR2: LGHDT and YNNKEL (reference sequence). The CDR3 contains 16 residues. The CDR3 loop is CASSPYYPQGRQPQHF. Here the CDR3 DNA reads TGTGCCAGCAGCCCATATTATCCTCAGGGACGGCAGCCCCAGCATTTT.

The chain combines TRBV7-2 with TRBJ1-2; D might be TRBD1 (5 bases). Germline V gives CDR1 SGHTA, CDR2 FQGNSA. The CDR3 is 14 residues long. Trimming removed 1 base at V and 4 bases at J, with 10 bases between. The CDR3 nucleotides are TGTGCCAGCAGCTTAGGGGGGTTGGGCTATGGCTACACCTTC. Residues: CASSLGGLGYGYTF.

The chain couples TRBV11-3 to TRBJ2-2, with 11 bases lining up with TRBD1. V lost 3 bases, J lost 7 bases, and 7 bases stayed unmatched. CDR1 SGHNT and CDR2 YENEEA come from the germline V gene. This CDR3 region has 16 residues. The chain's CDR3 is CASSLRDRGAGGELFF. CDR3 bases: TGTGCCAGCAGCTTGAGGGACAGGGGGGCCGGCGGGGAGCTGTTTTTT.

This clonotype is termed medium-sized. The chain combines TRBV7-2 with TRBJ2-2, with D unclear. Trimming took 5 bases from V and 3 from J, leaving 10 bases between them. This CDR3 has 14 residues. The germline CDR1 and CDR2 sequences are SGHTA and FQGNSA. CDR3: CASSPRTHTGELFF. CDR3 coding DNA: TGTGCCAGCAGCCCTCGTACCCACACCGGGGAGCTGTTTTTT.

The rearrangement uses TRBV18 and TRBJ2-7; TRBD2 matches at 12 bases. J lost 2 bases, V lost 3 bases, and 2 bases had no gene match. Germline assignment: CDR1 KGHSH and CDR2 LQKENI. The CDR3 length is 15 residues. The CDR3 loop is CASSPLAGGAYEQYF. The CDR3 DNA reads TGTGCCAGCTCACCTCTAGCGGGGGGGGCCTACGAGCAGTACTTC.

This clonotype is labeled medium-sized (0.01 to 0.1%). The CDR3: CASSSIVNTGELFF. The CDR3 DNA is TGCGCCAGCAGCTCTATAGTGAACACCGGGGAGCTGTTTTTT. The rearrangement joins TRBV5-1 to TRBJ2-2; no clear D. CDR3 length equals 14 residues. Germline-derived CDR1 and CDR2 are SGHRS and YFSETQ. Trimming took off 3 bases at V and 1 base at J, with 7 bases between the two ends.

This clonotype is categorized as medium-sized (0.01 to 0.1%). The chain combines TRBV6-5 with TRBJ1-6; D is perhaps TRBD1 (6 bases). This CDR3 is 15 amino acids long. Trimming pared 6 bases from V and 7 bases from J, leaving 16 bases between. Germline loops: CDR1 MNHEY, CDR2 SVGAGI. The CDR3 region is CASRDTQGLNSPLHF. As DNA, the CDR3 is TGTGCCAGCAGAGACACACAGGGCCTGAATTCACCCCTCCACTTT.

In its sample, this clonotype ranks as medium-sized (0.01 to 0.1%). This CDR3 reads CASSQMGDTDTQYF. For the CDR3, the DNA is TGTGCCAGCAGCCAAATGGGAGACACAGATACGCAGTATTTT. This chain uses TRBV4-2 with TRBJ2-3; D perhaps matches TRBD2 (5 bases). The germline V and J ends were trimmed by 2 bases and 2 bases, with 8 bases remaining between them. CDR1 is LGHNA, CDR2 YNFKEQ, per germline. The CDR3 is made up of 14 amino acids.

This clonotype was observed at least ten times. The gene calls are TRBV19 and TRBJ1-5; no clear D. CDR3 length equals 14 residues. Trimming removed 5 bases at V and 5 bases at J, with 13 bases between. The germline CDR1 and CDR2 sequences are LNHDA and SQIVND (reference sequence). CDR3 nucleotides: TGTGCCAGTAGTTCCCAGGAGAGGTATCAGCCCCAGCATTTT. Translated, it gives CASSSQERYQPQHF.

This clonotype was counted at least ten times. The chain couples TRBV19 to TRBJ1-1; D gene unclear. V was shortened by 7 bases and J by 0 bases, with 6 bases between the two germline ends. The CDR3 runs 12 residues. Germline V CDR1 and CDR2: LNHDA, SQIVND (reference sequence). Here the CDR3 reads CASIGMNTEAFF. CDR3 DNA sequence: TGTGCCAGTATAGGGATGAACACTGAAGCTTTCTTT.

By its share, this clonotype is medium-sized (0.01 to 0.1%). The V call is TRBV27, the J call TRBJ2-4; a weak D match, TRBD2 (5 bases). The V and J ends lost 5 bases and 0 bases respectively, with 14 bases between them. CDR1 MNHEY and CDR2 SMNVEV come from the germline V gene (reference sequence). This CDR3 is 16 amino acids long. DNA for the CDR3: TGTGCCAGCAGTCAACTGGGCGGGCTAGCCAAAAACATTCAGTACTTC. Translating it yields CASSQLGGLAKNIQYF.